A selection of T cell receptor beta chains follows, all from one sample in a study of blood T cell repertoires in COVID-19. Assay: immunoSEQ multiplex PCR; the TCRdb copy retains only in-frame clones and omits some. The repertoire holds under 200,000 clones, 75% to 85% seen once, with about 1.5% in the top ten. Sequenced material: peripheral blood. The origin of the receptors is a human donor in a cohort sampled during active COVID-19. Both conserved end residues are part of each CDR3. A D gene is named only where the DNA matches it firmly. The size entry is marked missing in some rows and otherwise reads once, few, many or a size class.

V gene	J gene	clone size	D gene	CDR3 protein	CDR3 DNA
TRBV27	TRBJ1-1	.	TRBD1	CASSFTGADTEAFF	TGTGCCAGCAGTTTCACAGGGGCGGACACTGAAGCTTTCTTT
TRBV7-2	TRBJ1-2	.	TRBD1	CASSLGPITGDGYTF	TGTGCCAGCAGCTTAGGCCCGATAACAGGGGATGGCTACACCTTC
TRBV5-1	TRBJ1-1	.	.	CASRLDPGTKTEAFF	TGCGCCAGCAGACTCGACCCCGGGACAAAGACTGAAGCTTTCTTT
TRBV10-3	TRBJ2-7	.	TRBD1	CAISESGQGYEQYF	TGTGCCATCAGTGAGTCGGGACAGGGCTACGAGCAGTACTTC
TRBV27	TRBJ1-2	.	TRBD1	CASRQGRNYGYTF	TGTGCCAGCCGACAGGGCCGTAACTATGGCTACACCTTC
TRBV6-2/TRBV6-3	TRBJ2-3	.	TRBD2	CASSYLAGLGNTQYF	TGTGCCAGCAGTTACCTAGCGGGATTAGGGAATACGCAGTATTTT
TRBV5-5	TRBJ2-2	.	TRBD1	CASSWGTGDTGELFF	TGTGCCAGCAGCTGGGGGACAGGGGACACCGGGGAGCTGTTTTTT
TRBV28	TRBJ2-7	.	TRBD2	CASSPPGLAGDEQYF	TGTGCCAGCAGTCCTCCGGGACTAGCGGGAGACGAGCAGTACTTC
TRBV6-1	TRBJ2-3	.	.	CASSEAAGDTQYF	TGTGCCAGCAGTGAAGCGGCGGGAGATACGCAGTATTTT
TRBV9	TRBJ1-5	.	.	CASSVARDTVRPQHF	TGTGCCAGCAGCGTAGCCCGGGACACCGTGCGGCCCCAGCATTTT
TRBV7-9	TRBJ2-1	.	TRBD2	CASSLGTTSGNKNEQFF	TGTGCCAGCAGCTTAGGGACTACTAGCGGAAATAAGAATGAGCAGTTCTTC
TRBV2	TRBJ1-4	.	.	CASSEGGTVNEKLFF	TGTGCCAGCAGTGAGGGGGGGACGGTTAATGAAAAACTGTTTTTT
TRBV10-1	TRBJ1-2	.	.	CASSGEQESYGYTF	TGCGCCAGCAGTGGTGAACAGGAGTCCTATGGCTACACCTTC
TRBV2	TRBJ2-3	.	.	CASSLGGILSDTQYF	TGTGCCAGCAGTCTGGGGGGAATTTTGTCAGATACGCAGTATTTT
TRBV6-5	TRBJ2-7	.	.	CASSRHRGTYEQYF	TGTGCCAGCAGCCGCCATCGAGGGACCTACGAGCAGTACTTC
TRBV29-1	TRBJ2-5	.	.	CSVGGASGLQETQYF	TGCAGCGTTGGGGGGGCTAGCGGACTGCAAGAGACCCAGTACTTC
TRBV11-1	TRBJ2-3	.	.	CASSFTSRDTQYF	TGTGCCAGCAGCTTCACTTCCCGGGATACGCAGTATTTT
TRBV10-2	TRBJ1-1	.	TRBD1	CASSEDRGRRGATEAFF	TGCGCCAGCAGTGAAGACAGGGGAAGGAGGGGTGCCACTGAAGCTTTCTTT
TRBV7-2	TRBJ1-2	.	TRBD1	CASRLTFRDSYGYTF	TGTGCCAGCAGACTGACGTTCCGGGACAGCTATGGCTACACCTTC
TRBV5-4	TRBJ2-5	.	TRBD2	CASSLRTSGGNTWETQYF	TGTGCCAGCAGTCTGAGGACTAGCGGGGGGAATACCTGGGAGACCCAGTACTTC
TRBV5-1	TRBJ2-7	.	TRBD1	CASSSWTGGTYEQYF	TGCGCCAGCAGCTCTTGGACAGGGGGAACCTACGAGCAGTACTTC
TRBV6-5	TRBJ2-7	.	TRBD2	CASKERGASYEQYF	TGTGCCAGCAAGGAGCGGGGGGCCTCCTACGAGCAGTACTTC
TRBV5-6	TRBJ2-7	few	.	CASSLVEGLNEQYF	TGTGCCAGCAGCTTGGTGGAGGGTCTGAACGAGCAGTACTTC
TRBV27	TRBJ2-7	.	.	CASSSGGLGTYEQYF	TGTGCCAGCAGTTCTGGGGGGTTGGGGACCTACGAGCAGTACTTC
TRBV28	TRBJ2-5	.	TRBD1	CASSLLPSTGGGETQYF	TGTGCCAGCAGTTTATTACCCTCGACAGGGGGCGGAGAGACCCAGTACTTC
TRBV3-1/TRBV3-2	TRBJ1-4	once	.	CASSQASGATNEKLFF	TGTGCCAGCAGCCAAGCGAGCGGGGCAACTAATGAAAAACTGTTTTTT
TRBV5-4	TRBJ2-5	.	.	CASSLKVAGETQYF	TGTGCCAGCAGCTTGAAGGTGGCGGGGGAGACCCAGTACTTC
TRBV5-1	TRBJ2-1	.	TRBD2	CASSRGGLAGGPSHNEQFF	TGCGCCAGCAGCCGAGGGGGATTAGCGGGAGGGCCCTCCCACAATGAGCAGTTCTTC
TRBV6-2/TRBV6-3	TRBJ1-6	once	.	CASSYSTGGGNNSPLHF	TGTGCCAGCAGTTACTCCACGGGGGGCGGTAATAATTCACCCCTCCACTTT
TRBV4-3	TRBJ2-7	.	TRBD1	CASSQGTGNYEQYF	TGCGCCAGCAGCCAAGGGACAGGCAACTACGAGCAGTACTTC
TRBV14	TRBJ2-7	.	.	CASSRSGESYEQYF	TGTGCCAGCAGCCGCTCAGGGGAAAGCTACGAGCAGTACTTC
TRBV5-1	TRBJ1-3	.	.	CASSLGDSSGNTIYF	TGCGCCAGCAGCTTGGGAGACAGCTCTGGAAACACCATATATTTT
TRBV7-8	TRBJ2-1	.	TRBD2	CASSLGTSGNNEQFF	TGTGCCAGCAGCTTAGGGACTAGCGGTAACAATGAGCAGTTCTTC
TRBV5-4	TRBJ1-1	.	.	CASSSDLGRTEAFF	TGTGCCAGCAGCTCGGACCTAGGGAGGACTGAAGCTTTCTTT
TRBV4-3	TRBJ2-1	.	.	CASSQDRGWEQFF	TGCGCCAGCAGCCAAGACAGGGGATGGGAGCAGTTCTTC
TRBV6-6	TRBJ2-7	.	TRBD1	CASSYIEGAYEQYF	TGTGCCAGCAGTTACATAGAGGGGGCGTACGAGCAGTACTTC